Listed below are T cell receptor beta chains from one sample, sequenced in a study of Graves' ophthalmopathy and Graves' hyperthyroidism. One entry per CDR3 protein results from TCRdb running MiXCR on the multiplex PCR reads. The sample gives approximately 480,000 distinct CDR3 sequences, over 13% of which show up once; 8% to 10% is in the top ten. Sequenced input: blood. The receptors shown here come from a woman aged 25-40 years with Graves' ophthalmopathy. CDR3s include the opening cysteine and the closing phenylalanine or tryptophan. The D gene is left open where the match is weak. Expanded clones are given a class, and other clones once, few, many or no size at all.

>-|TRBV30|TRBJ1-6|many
CAWASGTHESSPLHF
TGTGCCTGGGCTTCCGGGACCCACGAGAGTTCACCCCTCCACTTT
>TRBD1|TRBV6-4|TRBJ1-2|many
CASSRRDRGRISYGYTF
TGTGCCAGCAGTCGACGGGACAGGGGGCGAATTAGCTATGGCTACACCTTC
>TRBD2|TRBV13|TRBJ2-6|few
CASSFRGLAGGPSGANVLTF
TGTGCCAGCAGCTTCCGAGGGCTAGCGGGGGGCCCCTCTGGGGCCAACGTCCTGACTTTC
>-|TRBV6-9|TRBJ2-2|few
CASKQGPTGELFF
TGTGCCAGCAAACAGGGTCCCACCGGGGAGCTGTTTTTT
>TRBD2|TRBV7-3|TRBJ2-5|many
CASSPAGTMETQYF
TGTGCCAGCAGTCCCGCCGGGACTATGGAGACCCAGTACTTC
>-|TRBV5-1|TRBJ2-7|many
CASSNGGLYEQYF
TGCGCCAGCAGCAACGGAGGGCTTTACGAGCAGTACTTC
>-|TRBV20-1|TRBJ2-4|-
CSARQTVAKNIKYF
TGCAGTGCTAGACAGACCGTAGCCAAAAACATTAAGTACTTC
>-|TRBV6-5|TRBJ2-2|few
CASSYAGTGELFF
TGTGCCAGCAGTTACGCGGGTACCGGGGAGCTGTTTTTT
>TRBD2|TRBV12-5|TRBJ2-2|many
CASGQKVGTSGGANTGELFF
TGTGCTAGTGGTCAGAAGGTTGGGACTAGCGGGGGGGCGAACACCGGGGAGCTGTTTTTT
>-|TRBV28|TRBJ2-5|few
CASSSNTDGAGETQYF
TGTGCCAGCAGTTCCAATACAGATGGGGCCGGGGAGACCCAGTACTTC
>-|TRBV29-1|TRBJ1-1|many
CSVVSNTRGTEAFF
TGCAGCGTTGTGTCCAATACACGGGGCACTGAAGCTTTCTTT
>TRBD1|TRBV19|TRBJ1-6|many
CASSIDRASSYNSPLHF
TGTGCCAGTAGTATCGACAGGGCGAGCTCCTATAATTCACCCCTCCACTTT
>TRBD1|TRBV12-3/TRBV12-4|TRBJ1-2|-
CASSGQEGYYGYTF
TGTGCCAGCAGCGGACAGGAGGGATACTATGGCTACACCTTC
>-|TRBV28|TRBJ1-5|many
CASSLMGGVLQPQHF
TGTGCCAGCAGTTTAATGGGGGGTGTATTACAGCCCCAGCATTTT
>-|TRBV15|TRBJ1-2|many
CATSRENSPYGYTF
TGTGCCACCAGCAGAGAAAACAGCCCCTATGGCTACACCTTC
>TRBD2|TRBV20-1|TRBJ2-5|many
CSAPRTSGRGSQETQYF
TGCAGTGCTCCAAGGACTAGCGGGAGGGGGTCCCAAGAGACCCAGTACTTC
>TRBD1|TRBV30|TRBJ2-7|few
CAWSVRRTGADYEQYF
TGTGCCTGGAGTGTACGACGGACAGGGGCCGACTACGAGCAGTACTTC
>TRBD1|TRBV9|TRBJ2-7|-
CASSVRTGPMDEQYF
TGTGCCAGCAGCGTCCGGACAGGGCCTATGGACGAGCAGTACTTC
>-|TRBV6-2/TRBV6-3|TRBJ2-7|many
CASSYGIRGLEQYF
TGTGCCAGCAGTTACGGGATTCGGGGCCTCGAGCAGTACTTC
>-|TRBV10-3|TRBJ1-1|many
CAISESFGDEAFF
TGTGCCATCAGTGAGTCTTTTGGAGATGAAGCTTTCTTT
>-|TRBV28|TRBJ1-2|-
CASSFPQGSRGYGYTF
TGTGCCAGCAGTTTCCCCCAGGGGTCTAGAGGGTATGGCTACACCTTC
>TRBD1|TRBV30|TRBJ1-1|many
CAWSRRGLLNTEAFF
TGTGCCTGGAGCCGGAGGGGGCTCTTGAACACTGAAGCTTTCTTT
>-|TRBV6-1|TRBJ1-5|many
CASRRTVSNQPQHF
TGTGCCAGCAGGAGGACAGTTAGCAATCAGCCCCAGCATTTT
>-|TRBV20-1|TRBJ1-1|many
CSALRGHKNTEAFF
TGCAGTGCCCTAAGAGGACACAAGAACACTGAAGCTTTCTTT
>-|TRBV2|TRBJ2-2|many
CASSEAPDPGELFF
TGTGCCAGCAGTGAAGCGCCAGATCCCGGGGAGCTGTTTTTT
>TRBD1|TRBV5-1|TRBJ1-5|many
CASTPGTGGNQPQHF
TGCGCCAGCACCCCCGGGACAGGGGGCAATCAGCCCCAGCATTTT
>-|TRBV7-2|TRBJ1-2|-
CASSPRTLPGYTF
TGTGCCAGCAGCCCCCGGACTCTCCCGGGCTACACCTTC
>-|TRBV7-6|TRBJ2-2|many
CASSLVAGTNTGELFF
TGTGCCAGCAGCTTAGTTGCGGGGACGAACACCGGGGAGCTGTTTTTT
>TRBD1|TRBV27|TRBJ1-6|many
CASSGRGLPLHF
TGTGCCAGCAGTGGCAGGGGGTTACCCCTCCACTTT
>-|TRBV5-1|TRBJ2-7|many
CASSLVQGLDEQYF
TGCGCCAGCAGCTTGGTACAGGGTCTAGACGAGCAGTACTTC
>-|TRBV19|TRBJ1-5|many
CAGGGAGGNQPQHF
TGTGCCGGGGGGGGTGCAGGGGGCAATCAGCCCCAGCATTTT
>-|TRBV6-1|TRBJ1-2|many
CASGPTGSGWGYTF
TGTGCCAGCGGGCCCACAGGGTCGGGGTGGGGCTACACCTTC
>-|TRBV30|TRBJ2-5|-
CAWSDGAPETQYF
TGTGCCTGGAGTGATGGGGCCCCAGAGACCCAGTACTTC
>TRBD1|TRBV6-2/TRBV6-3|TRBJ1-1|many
CASNPTGRNTEAFF
TGTGCCAGCAACCCGACAGGGCGGAACACTGAAGCTTTCTTT
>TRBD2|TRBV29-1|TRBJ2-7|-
CSVGLAGGHSYEQYF
TGCAGCGTTGGACTAGCGGGAGGCCACTCCTACGAGCAGTACTTC
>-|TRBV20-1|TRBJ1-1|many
CSARDGLNTEAFF
TGCAGTGCTAGAGACGGTTTGAACACTGAAGCTTTCTTT
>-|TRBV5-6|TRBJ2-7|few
CASSLAAAADEQYF
TGTGCCAGCAGCTTGGCCGCCGCGGCCGACGAGCAGTACTTC
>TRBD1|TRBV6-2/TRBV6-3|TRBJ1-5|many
CASRGTGVGQPQHF
TGTGCCAGCCGCGGGACAGGGGTGGGTCAGCCCCAGCATTTT
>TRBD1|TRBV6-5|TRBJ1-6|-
CACSYRPGTGESPLHF
TGTGCCTGCAGTTACCGACCGGGGACAGGAGAATCACCCCTCCACTTT
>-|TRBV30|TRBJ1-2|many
CAWSVRGTGGYTF
TGTGCCTGGAGTGTTCGAGGGACGGGTGGCTACACCTTC
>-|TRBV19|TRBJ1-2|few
CASSTLGGWAGYTF
TGTGCCAGTAGTACCCTCGGGGGCTGGGCTGGCTACACCTTC
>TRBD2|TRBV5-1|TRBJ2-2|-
CASSLGTSGSFGELFF
TGCGCCAGCAGCCTCGGGACTAGCGGGAGTTTCGGGGAGCTGTTTTTT
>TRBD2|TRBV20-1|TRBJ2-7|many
CSARDTLAGVEQYF
TGCAGTGCTAGAGATACGCTAGCGGGAGTGGAGCAGTACTTC
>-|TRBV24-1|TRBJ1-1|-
CATKGRRGTEAFF
TGTGCCACCAAGGGAAGGCGAGGGACTGAAGCTTTCTTT
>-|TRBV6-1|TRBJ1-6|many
CASSQGLGRYNSPLHF
TGTGCCAGCAGTCAGGGCCTGGGGCGATATAATTCACCCCTCCACTTT